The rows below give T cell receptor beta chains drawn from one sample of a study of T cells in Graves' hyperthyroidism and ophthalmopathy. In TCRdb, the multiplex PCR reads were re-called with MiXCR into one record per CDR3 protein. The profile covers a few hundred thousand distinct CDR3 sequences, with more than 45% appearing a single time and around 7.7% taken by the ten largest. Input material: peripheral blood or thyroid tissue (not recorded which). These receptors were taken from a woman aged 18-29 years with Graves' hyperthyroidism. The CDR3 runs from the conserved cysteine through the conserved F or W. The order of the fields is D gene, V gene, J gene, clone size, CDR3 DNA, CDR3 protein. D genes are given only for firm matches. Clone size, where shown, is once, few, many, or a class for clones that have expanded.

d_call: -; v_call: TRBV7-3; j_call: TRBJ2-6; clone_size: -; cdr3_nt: TGTGCCAGCAGCTTAAACGGGCCTAGCGGGGCCAACGTCCTGACTTTC; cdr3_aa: CASSLNGPSGANVLTF
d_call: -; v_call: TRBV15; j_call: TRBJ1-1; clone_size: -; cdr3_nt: TGTGCCACCAGGCCGACAGGCGCTACTGAAGCTTTCTTT; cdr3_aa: CATRPTGATEAFF
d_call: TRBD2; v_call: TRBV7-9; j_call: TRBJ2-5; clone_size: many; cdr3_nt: TGTGCCAGCAGCTTAGCTTTGTGGACTAGCGGGAGCCCAGAGACCCAGTACTTC; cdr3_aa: CASSLALWTSGSPETQYF
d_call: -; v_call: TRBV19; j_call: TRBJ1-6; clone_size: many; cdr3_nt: TGTGCCAGTACCCCCTCGACGGTGGTCTATAATTCACCCCTCCACTTT; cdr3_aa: CASTPSTVVYNSPLHF
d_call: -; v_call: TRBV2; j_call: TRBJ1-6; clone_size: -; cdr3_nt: TGTGCCAGCAGGGACGATTCACCCCTCCACTTT; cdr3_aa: CASRDDSPLHF
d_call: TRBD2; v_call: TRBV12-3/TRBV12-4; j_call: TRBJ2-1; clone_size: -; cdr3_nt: TGTGCCAGCAGTTTATGGTACGAACTAGCGGCGAATGAGCAGTTCTTC; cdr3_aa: CASSLWYELAANEQFF
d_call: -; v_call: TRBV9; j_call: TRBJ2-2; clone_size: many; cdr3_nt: TGTGCCAGCAGCCCACCAACAGGGTTGGCCGGGGAGCTGTTTTTT; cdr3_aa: CASSPPTGLAGELFF
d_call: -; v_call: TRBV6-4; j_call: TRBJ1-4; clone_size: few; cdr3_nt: TGTGCCAGCAGTGACCTATCTCTAGGGGAAAAACTGTTTTTT; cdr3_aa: CASSDLSLGEKLFF
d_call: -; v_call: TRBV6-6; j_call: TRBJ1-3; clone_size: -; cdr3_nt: TGTGCCAGCAGGGAGGACTATACCTCTGGAAACACCATATATTTT; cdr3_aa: CASREDYTSGNTIYF
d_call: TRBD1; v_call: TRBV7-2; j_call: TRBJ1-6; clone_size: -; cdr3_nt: TGTGCCTCGGGGACAGGGACGGCGTCACCCCTCCACTTT; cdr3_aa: CASGTGTASPLHF
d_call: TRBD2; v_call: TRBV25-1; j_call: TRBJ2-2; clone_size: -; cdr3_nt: TGTGCCAGCAGTGCTAGGACTAGCGGGAGTTCCGGGGAGCTGTTTTTT; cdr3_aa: CASSARTSGSSGELFF
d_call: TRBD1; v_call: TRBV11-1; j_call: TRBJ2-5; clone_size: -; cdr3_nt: TGTGCCAGCAGCGCCGGGGACAGGGGATACACTGAAGAGACCCAGTACTTC; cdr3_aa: CASSAGDRGYTEETQYF
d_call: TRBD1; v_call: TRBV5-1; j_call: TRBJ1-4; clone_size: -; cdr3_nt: TGTGCCAGCAGCTTAGGATCTCGGACAGGGGACGAAAAACTGTTTTTT; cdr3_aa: CASSLGSRTGDEKLFF
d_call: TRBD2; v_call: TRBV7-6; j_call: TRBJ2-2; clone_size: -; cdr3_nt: TGTGCCAGCAGCTACCTGACTAGCGGGATCACCGGGGAGCTGTTTTTT; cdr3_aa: CASSYLTSGITGELFF
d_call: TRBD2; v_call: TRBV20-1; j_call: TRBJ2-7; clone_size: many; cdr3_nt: TGCAGTGCCCCTAACGCTCTCGGACTAGCGGGGGCGGGAGAGCAGTACTTC; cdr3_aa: CSAPNALGLAGAGEQYF
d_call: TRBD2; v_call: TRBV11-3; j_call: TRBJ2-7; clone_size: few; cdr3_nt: TGTGCCAGCATCGGACTAGCGGGAGGCGGGGTTTCGGACGAGCAGTACTTC; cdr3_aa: CASIGLAGGGVSDEQYF
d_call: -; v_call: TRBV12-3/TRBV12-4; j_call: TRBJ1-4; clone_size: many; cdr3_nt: TGTGCCAGCAGTTACCCGACAGGTTCTGAAAAACTGTTTTTT; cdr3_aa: CASSYPTGSEKLFF
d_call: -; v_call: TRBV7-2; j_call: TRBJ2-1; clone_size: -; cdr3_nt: TGTGCCAGCAGAGGGTTTACTGAGCAGTTCTTC; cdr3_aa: CASRGFTEQFF
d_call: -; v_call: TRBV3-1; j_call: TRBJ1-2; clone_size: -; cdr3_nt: TGTGCCAGCAGCCAAGCAGAGGCCGGCTACACCTTC; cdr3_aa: CASSQAEAGYTF
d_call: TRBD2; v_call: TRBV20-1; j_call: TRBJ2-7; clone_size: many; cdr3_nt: TGCAGTGCCTGGACTAGCGGGGGATACGAGCAGTACTTC; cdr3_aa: CSAWTSGGYEQYF
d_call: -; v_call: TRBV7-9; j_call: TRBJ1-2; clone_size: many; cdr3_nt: TGTGCCAGCAGCTTCCAGACAGACTATGGCTACACCTTC; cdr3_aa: CASSFQTDYGYTF
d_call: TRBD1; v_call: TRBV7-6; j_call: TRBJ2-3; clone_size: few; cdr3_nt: TGTGCCAGCAGCTTACAGGGGGCGGTAGATACGCAGTATTTT; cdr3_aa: CASSLQGAVDTQYF
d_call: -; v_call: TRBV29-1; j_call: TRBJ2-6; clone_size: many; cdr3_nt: TGCAGCGTTGACTCTGGGGCCAACGTCCTGACTTTC; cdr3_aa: CSVDSGANVLTF
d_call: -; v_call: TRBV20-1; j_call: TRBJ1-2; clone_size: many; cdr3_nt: TGCAGTGCCGCGATACGTGCGGGCTACACCTTC; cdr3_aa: CSAAIRAGYTF
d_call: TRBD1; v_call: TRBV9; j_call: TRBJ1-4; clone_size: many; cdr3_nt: TGTGCCAGCAGTACGGACAGGTCGTCAAAACTGTTTTTT; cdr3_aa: CASSTDRSSKLFF
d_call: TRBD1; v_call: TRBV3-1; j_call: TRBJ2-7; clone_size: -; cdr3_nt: TGTGCCAGCAGCGGATTCCTACGACAGGGTGGGCGCGAGCAGTACTTC; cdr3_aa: CASSGFLRQGGREQYF
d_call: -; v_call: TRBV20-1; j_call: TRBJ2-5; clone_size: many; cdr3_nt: TGCAGTGCTAGTAGCGGACAGTTCCAAGAGACCCAGTACTTC; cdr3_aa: CSASSGQFQETQYF
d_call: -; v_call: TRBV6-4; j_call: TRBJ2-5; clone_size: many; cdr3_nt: TGTGCCAGCTCCCGTTTCAATCAAGAGACCCAGTACTTC; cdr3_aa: CASSRFNQETQYF
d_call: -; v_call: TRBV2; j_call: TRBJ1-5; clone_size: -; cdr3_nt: TGTGCCAGCAGGATGGGTCAGGGCCTAATCTACGAGCATTTT; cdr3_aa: CASRMGQGLIYEHF
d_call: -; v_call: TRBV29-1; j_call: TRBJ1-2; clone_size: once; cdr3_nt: TGCAGCGTCTTTGCGAAGGGACGGCACATCTATGGCTACACCTTC; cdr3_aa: CSVFAKGRHIYGYTF
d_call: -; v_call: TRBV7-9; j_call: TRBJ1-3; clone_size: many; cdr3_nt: TGTGCCAGCAGCTCCTTCGGCAGGGACTCTGGAAACACCATATATTTT; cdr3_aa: CASSSFGRDSGNTIYF
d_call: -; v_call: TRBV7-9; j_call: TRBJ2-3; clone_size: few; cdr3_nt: TGTGCCAGCAGCTTAAAGGGAGTCACAGATACGCAGTATTTT; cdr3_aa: CASSLKGVTDTQYF
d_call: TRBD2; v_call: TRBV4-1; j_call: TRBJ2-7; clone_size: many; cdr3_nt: TGCGCCAACAGCCTCCTAGGCGGGAGTGCCTCCTACGAGCAGTACTTC; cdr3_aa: CANSLLGGSASYEQYF
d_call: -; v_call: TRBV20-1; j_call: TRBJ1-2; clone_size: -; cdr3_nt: TGCAGTGCCAGCAACCGACCTAACTATGGCTACACCTTC; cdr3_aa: CSASNRPNYGYTF
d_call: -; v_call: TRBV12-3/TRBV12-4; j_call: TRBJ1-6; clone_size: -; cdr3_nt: TGTGCCAGCAGTTTGGGTCCGTCGACTGCGTCACCCCTCCACTTT; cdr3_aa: CASSLGPSTASPLHF
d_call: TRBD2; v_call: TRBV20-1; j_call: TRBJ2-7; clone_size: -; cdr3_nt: TGCAGTGCTAGATGGGGCGGGAGCAAGACCTACGAGCAGTACTTC; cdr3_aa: CSARWGGSKTYEQYF
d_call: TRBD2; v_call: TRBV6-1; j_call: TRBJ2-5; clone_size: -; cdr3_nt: TGTGCCAGCAGTTACCGGGATTTCGGTCCCCTAGCGGGAGGGGGGCAAGAGACCCAGTACTTC; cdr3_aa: CASSYRDFGPLAGGGQETQYF
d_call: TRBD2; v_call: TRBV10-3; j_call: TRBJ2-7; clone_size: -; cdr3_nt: TGTGCCATCAGGTCGGATAGCGGGAGGGCCAATACCTACGAGCAGTACTTC; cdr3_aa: CAIRSDSGRANTYEQYF
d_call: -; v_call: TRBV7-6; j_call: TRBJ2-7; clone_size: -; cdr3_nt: TGTGCTCTATCGGCAGGACAAGAGCAGTACTTC; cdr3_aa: CALSAGQEQYF
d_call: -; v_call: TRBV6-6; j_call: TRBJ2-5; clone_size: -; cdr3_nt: TGTGCCAGCACTCTAGCCAGCGGAGTTAGTAAAGAGACCCAGTACTTC; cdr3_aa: CASTLASGVSKETQYF
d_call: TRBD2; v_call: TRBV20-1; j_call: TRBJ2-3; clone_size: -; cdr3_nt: TGCAGTGCCCTCAGGGGACTAGCGGGAGTTGGTGGGACAGATACGCAGTATTTT; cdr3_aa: CSALRGLAGVGGTDTQYF
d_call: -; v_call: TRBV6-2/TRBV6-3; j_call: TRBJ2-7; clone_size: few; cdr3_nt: TGTGCCAGCAGTCAAGCTATTTGGGCCGAATCCTACGAGCAGTACTTC; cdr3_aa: CASSQAIWAESYEQYF
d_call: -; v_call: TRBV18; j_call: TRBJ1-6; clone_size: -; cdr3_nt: TGTGCCAGCTCACGCCGCAGGTTGAATTCACCCCTCCACTTT; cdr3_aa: CASSRRRLNSPLHF
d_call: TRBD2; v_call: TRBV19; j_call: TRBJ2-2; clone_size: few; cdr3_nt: TGTGCCAGTAGTACCTTCGGAAGCGGGAGAGGGGAGCTGTTTTTT; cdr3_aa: CASSTFGSGRGELFF
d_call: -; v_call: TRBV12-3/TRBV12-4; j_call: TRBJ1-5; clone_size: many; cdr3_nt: TGTGCCAGCAGTTTTTATGGGACTGGGAATCAGCCCCAGCATTTT; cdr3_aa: CASSFYGTGNQPQHF
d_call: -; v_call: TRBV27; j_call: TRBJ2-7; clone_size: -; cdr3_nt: TGTGCCAGCATTCCCCAGCCCCCATACGAGCAGTACTTC; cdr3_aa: CASIPQPPYEQYF
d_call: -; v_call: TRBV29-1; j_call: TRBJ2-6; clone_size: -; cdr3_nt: TGCAGCGTTGTGGTCCAGGGTTGGTCTGGGGCCAACGTCCTGACTTTC; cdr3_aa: CSVVVQGWSGANVLTF
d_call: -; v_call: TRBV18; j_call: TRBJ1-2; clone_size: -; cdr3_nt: TGTGCCAGCTCATACGACAGAATCTATGGCTACACCTTC; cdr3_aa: CASSYDRIYGYTF
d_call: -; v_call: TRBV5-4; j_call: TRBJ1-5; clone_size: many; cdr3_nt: TGTGCCAGCAGCCAGGACGGTAGCAATCAGCCCCAGCATTTT; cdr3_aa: CASSQDGSNQPQHF